The T cell receptor beta chain described here comes from a study of Ad26.COV2.S vaccination and SARS-CoV-2 variants. Profiling relied on immunoSEQ multiplex PCR, and the TCRdb table lists in-frame clones only, not all of them. The sample has around 370,000 clones; about 91% are singletons. For this clone: Its antigen is still unknown.

Trimming pared 1 base from V and 5 bases from J, leaving 14 bases between. This CDR3 comprises 15 residues. CDR1 is KGHSH and CDR2 is LQKENI in the germline V gene. The study, taken as a whole, reports: Substantial breadth was reported for post-vaccination spike-specific CD8+ and CD4+ T cells.

The V call is TRBV18, the J call TRBJ2-5; D might be TRBD1 or TRBD2, each matching 6 bases. This TCR came from a human donor who had recovered from COVID-19. This sample comprised peripheral blood, obtained after recovery from COVID-19. The CDR3 bases are TGTGCCAGCTCACCACGGGGGGCAGGCACGGAGACCCAGTACTTC. This codes for CASSPRGAGTETQYF.